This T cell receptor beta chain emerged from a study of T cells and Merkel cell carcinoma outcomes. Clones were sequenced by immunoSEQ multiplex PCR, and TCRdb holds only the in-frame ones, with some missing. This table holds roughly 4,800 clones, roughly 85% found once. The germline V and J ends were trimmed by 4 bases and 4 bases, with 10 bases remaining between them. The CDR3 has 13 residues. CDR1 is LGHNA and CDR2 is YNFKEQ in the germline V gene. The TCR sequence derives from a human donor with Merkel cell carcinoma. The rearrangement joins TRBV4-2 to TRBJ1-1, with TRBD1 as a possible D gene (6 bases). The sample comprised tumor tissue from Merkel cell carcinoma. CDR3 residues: CASSPEGGTEAFF. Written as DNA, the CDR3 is TGTGCCAGCAGCCCTGAAGGGGGCACTGAAGCTTTCTTT.